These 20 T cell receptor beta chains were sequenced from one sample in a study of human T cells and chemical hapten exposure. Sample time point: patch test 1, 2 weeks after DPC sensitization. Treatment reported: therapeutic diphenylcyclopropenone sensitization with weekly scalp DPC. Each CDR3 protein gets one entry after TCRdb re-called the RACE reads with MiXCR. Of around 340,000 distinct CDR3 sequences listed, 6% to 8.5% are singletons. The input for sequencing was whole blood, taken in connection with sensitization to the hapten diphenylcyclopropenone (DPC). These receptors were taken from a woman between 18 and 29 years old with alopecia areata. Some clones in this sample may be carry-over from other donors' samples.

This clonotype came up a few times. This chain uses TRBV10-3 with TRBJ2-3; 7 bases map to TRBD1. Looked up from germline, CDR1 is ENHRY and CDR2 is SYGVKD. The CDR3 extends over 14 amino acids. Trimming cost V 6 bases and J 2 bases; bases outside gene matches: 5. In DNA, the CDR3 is TGTGCCATCAGGGTGGGACAGATCACAGATACGCAGTATTTT. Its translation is CAIRVGQITDTQYF.

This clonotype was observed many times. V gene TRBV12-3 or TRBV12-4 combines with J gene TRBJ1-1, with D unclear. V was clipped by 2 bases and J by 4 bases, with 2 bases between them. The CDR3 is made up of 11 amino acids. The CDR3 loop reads CASSLTTEAFF. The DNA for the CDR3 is TGTGCCAGCAGTTTAACCACTGAAGCTTTCTTT.

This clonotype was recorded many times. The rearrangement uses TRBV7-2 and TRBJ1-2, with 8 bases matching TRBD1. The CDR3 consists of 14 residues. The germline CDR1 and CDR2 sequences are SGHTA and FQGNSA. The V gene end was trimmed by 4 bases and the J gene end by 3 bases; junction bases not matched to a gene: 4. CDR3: CASSYQGADYGYTF. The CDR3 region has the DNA TGTGCCAGCAGCTATCAGGGGGCGGACTATGGCTACACCTTC.

The CDR3 nucleotides are TGTGCCAGCAACCCCGAAGGGAAGGGCCTTTCCACTGAAGCTTTCTTT. It translates to CASNPEGKGLSTEAFF. V gene TRBV6-5 combines with J gene TRBJ1-1, with D uncertain. CDR1 is MNHEY, CDR2 SVGAGI, per germline. The CDR3 consists of 16 residues. Deletions cut 7 bases from V and 4 bases from J, with 22 bases between.

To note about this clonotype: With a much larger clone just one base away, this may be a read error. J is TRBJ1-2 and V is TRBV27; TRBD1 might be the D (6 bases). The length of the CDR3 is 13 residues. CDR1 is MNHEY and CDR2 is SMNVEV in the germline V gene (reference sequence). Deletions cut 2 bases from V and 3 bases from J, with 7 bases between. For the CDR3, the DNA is TGTGCCAGCAGTTTAACAGGGTACTATGGCTACACCTTC. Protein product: CASSLTGYYGYTF.

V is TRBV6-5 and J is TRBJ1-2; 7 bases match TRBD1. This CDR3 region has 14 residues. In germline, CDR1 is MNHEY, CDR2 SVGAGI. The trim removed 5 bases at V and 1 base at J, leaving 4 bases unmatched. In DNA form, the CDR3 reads TGTGCCAGCAGTAGGGACAGAGATAACTATGGCTACACCTTC. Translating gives CASSRDRDNYGYTF.

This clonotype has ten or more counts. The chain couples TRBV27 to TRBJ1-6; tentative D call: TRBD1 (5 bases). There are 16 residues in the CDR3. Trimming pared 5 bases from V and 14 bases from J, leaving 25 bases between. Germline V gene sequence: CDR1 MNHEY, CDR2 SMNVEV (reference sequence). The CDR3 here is CASSPHSVGPPRTLHF. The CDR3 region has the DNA TGTGCCAGCAGTCCCCATTCCGTGGGGCCGCCGAGGACCCTCCACTTT.

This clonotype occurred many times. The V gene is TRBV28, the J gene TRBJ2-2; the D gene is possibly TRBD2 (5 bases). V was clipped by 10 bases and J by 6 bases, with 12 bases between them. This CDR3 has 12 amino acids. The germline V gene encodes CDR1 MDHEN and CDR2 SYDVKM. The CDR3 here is CATTGDSGELFF. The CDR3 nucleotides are TGTGCCACCACCGGGGATTCCGGGGAGCTGTTTTTT.

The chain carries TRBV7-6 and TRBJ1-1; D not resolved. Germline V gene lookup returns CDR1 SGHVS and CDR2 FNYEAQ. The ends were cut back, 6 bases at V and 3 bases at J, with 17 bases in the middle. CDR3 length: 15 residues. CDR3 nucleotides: TGTGCCAGCAGGCTTTGGGAAGGGAGGGACACTGAAGCTTTCTTT. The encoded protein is CASRLWEGRDTEAFF.

The CDR3 region has the DNA TGTGCCAGCAGGAGGGACAGGACAAGGAATGAAAAACTGTTTTTT. It codes for CASRRDRTRNEKLFF. This chain joins TRBV2 and TRBJ1-4; 8 bases line up with TRBD1. The CDR3 extends over 15 amino acids. Germline lookup yields CDR1 SNHLY and CDR2 FYNNEI. V trimming: 6 bases; J trimming: 5 bases; junction bases outside the gene matches: 8.

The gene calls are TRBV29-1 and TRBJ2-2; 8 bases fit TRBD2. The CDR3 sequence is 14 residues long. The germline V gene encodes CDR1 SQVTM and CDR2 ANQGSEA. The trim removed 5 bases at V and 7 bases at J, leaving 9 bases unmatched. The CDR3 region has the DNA TGCAGCGTTTTAAAGCGGGGGTCAAGCGGGGAGCTGTTTTTT. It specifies CSVLKRGSSGELFF.

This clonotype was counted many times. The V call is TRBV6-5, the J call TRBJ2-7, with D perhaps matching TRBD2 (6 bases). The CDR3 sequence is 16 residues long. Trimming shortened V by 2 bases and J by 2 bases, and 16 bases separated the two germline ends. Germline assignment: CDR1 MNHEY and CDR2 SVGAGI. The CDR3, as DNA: TGTGCCAGCAGTTACCGGCGGGGAACCAAGACCTACGAGCAGTACTTC. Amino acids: CASSYRRGTKTYEQYF.

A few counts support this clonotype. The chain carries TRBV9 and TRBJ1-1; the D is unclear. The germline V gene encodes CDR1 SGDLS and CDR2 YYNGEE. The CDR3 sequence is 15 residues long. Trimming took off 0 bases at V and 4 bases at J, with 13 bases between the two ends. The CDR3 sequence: CASSVGEQVGTEAFF. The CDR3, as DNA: TGTGCCAGCAGCGTAGGAGAGCAGGTGGGCACTGAAGCTTTCTTT. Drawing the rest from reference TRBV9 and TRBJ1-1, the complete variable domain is DSGVTQTPKHLITATGQRVTLRCSPRSGDLSVYWYQQSLDQGLQFLIQYYNGEERAKGNILERFSAQQFPDLHSELNLSSLELGDSALYFCASSVGEQVGTEAFFGQGTRLTVV.

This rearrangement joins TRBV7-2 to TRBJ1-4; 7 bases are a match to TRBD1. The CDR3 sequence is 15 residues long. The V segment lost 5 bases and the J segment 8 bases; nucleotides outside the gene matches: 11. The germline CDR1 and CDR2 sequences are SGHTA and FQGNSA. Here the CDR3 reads CASSTETGSGEKLFF. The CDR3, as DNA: TGTGCCAGCAGCACAGAGACAGGGTCGGGGGAAAAACTGTTTTTT.

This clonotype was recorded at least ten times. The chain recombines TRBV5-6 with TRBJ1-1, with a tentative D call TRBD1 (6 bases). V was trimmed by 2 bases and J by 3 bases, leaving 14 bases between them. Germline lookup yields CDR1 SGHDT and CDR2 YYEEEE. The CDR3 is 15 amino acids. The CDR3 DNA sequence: TGTGCCAGCAGCTTAGGGGGGCAGCTTTACACTGAAGCTTTCTTT. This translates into CASSLGGQLYTEAFF. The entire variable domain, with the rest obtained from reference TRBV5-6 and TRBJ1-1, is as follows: DAGVTQSPTHLIKTRGQQVTLRCSPKSGHDTVSWYQQALGQGPQFIFQYYEEEERQRGNFPDRFSGHQFPNYSSELNVNALLLGDSALYLCASSLGGQLYTEAFFGQGTRLTVV.

As DNA, the CDR3 is TGTGCTAGTGGTTTGAACAGGGATCAGCCCCAGCATTTT. This gives the protein CASGLNRDQPQHF. This chain links TRBV12-5 with TRBJ1-5; the D gene is possibly TRBD1 (6 bases). CDR1 and CDR2 from the germline V gene are LGHNT and FRNRAP. V was cut by 2 bases and J by 5 bases, with 7 bases left in between. This CDR3 has 13 residues.

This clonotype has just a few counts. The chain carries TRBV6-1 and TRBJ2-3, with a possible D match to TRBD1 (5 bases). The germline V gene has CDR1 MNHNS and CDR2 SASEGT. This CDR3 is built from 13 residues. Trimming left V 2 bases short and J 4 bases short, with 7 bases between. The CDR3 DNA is TGTGCCAGCAGTGAATGGGGCCCAGATACGCAGTATTTT. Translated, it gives CASSEWGPDTQYF.

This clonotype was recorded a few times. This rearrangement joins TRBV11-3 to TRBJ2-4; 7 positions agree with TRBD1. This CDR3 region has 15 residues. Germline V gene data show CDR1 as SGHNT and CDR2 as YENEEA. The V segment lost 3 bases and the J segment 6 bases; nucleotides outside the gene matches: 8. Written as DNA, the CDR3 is TGTGCCAGCAGCTTTATACCGGGACAGCTAAACATTCAGTACTTC. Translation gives CASSFIPGQLNIQYF. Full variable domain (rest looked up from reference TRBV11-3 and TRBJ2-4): EAGVVQSPRYKIIEKKQPVAFWCNPISGHNTLYWYLQNLGQGPELLIRYENEEAVDDSQLPKDRFSAERLKGVDSTLKIQPAELGDSAVYLCASSFIPGQLNIQYFGAGTRLSVL.

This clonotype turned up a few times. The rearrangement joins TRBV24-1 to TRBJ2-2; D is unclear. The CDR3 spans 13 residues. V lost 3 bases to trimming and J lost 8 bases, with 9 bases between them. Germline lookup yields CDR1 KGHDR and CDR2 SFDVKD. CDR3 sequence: CATSDPTLGELFF. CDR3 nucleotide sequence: TGTGCCACCAGTGATCCCACCCTGGGGGAGCTGTTTTTT.

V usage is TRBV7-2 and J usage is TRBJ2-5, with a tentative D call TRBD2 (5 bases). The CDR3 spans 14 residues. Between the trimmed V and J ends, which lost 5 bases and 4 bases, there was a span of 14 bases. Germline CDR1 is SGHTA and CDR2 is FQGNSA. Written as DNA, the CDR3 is TGTGCCAGCAGCCCGGGGTTTTCGGGAGAGACCCAGTACTTC. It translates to CASSPGFSGETQYF.